The rows below give T cell receptor beta chains drawn from one sample of a study of beta chain features in type 1 diabetes. This table comes from immunoSEQ multiplex PCR, and its TCRdb copy is limited to in-frame clones, with some not included. The sample has under 400,000 clones; approximately 15% are singletons. Sequencing used central memory CD4+ T cells from blood. The receptor set was obtained from a man between 25 and 39 years old in good health. The CDR3 runs from the conserved cysteine through the conserved F or W. The size field is filled for only some rows; it gives once, few, many or a size class.

cdr3_length j_call clone_size v_call cdr3_aa
16 TRBJ2-1 . TRBV7-2 CASRTNGRSSYNEQFF
15 TRBJ2-1 . TRBV7-8 CASSSTSGRHNEQFF
13 TRBJ2-5 . TRBV12-5 CASGPDGQGTQYF
11 TRBJ2-7 few TRBV20-1 CSARLVYEQYF
14 TRBJ1-2 once TRBV6-1 CASMGTGLDYGYTF
11 TRBJ2-3 many TRBV2 CASAETDTQYF
13 TRBJ1-2 . TRBV2 CASTRSGLYGYTF
15 TRBJ2-1 . TRBV5-6 CASSPGQGHYNEQFF
13 TRBJ2-3 . TRBV7-3 CASTPPGGDTQYF
14 TRBJ2-5 . TRBV7-2 CASSLVRREATQYF
12 TRBJ2-3 few TRBV2 CASSASRDTQYF
15 TRBJ2-1 . TRBV6-5 CASSYSVGRGNEQFF
15 TRBJ2-2 few TRBV4-1 CASSRGAANTGELFF
15 TRBJ1-5 . TRBV30 CAWSVGMVRNQPQHF
16 TRBJ1-5 few TRBV5-5 CASSLDDRGGNQPQHF
13 TRBJ2-7 . TRBV6-5 CASKGDSTYEQYF
15 TRBJ2-1 . TRBV2 CASSEGTVSYNEQFF
16 TRBJ2-5 . TRBV4-2 CASSQGPLAYQETQYF
17 TRBJ1-3 few TRBV5-7 CASSLDRPFDSGNTIYF
14 TRBJ2-5 few TRBV11-2 CASSLEGAGETQYF
14 TRBJ2-7 . TRBV10-3 CASSTRGDTYEQYF
11 TRBJ2-6 few TRBV30 CAWSGANVLTF
13 TRBJ1-6 . TRBV6-1 CASSEGPGLTLHF
15 TRBJ2-1 . TRBV6-5 CASSYSNRGWHEQFF
15 TRBJ2-5 . TRBV7-7 CASSSGLAGTGGQYF
15 TRBJ2-1 few TRBV10-2 CASSPGRGSYNEQFF
15 TRBJ2-7 . TRBV5-1 CASSLEGQALDEQYF
15 TRBJ1-2 . TRBV5-4 CASSLAGIGVYGYTF
14 TRBJ1-3 few TRBV30 CAWSVRSSGNTIYF
13 TRBJ2-5 few TRBV29-1 CSLTMGAKETQYF
14 TRBJ2-6 . TRBV5-6 CASSFISGANVLTF
15 TRBJ1-2 few TRBV7-8 CASSLASNSPYGYTF
15 TRBJ1-4 . TRBV18 CASSRDRGQGEKLFF
14 TRBJ1-5 . TRBV4-1 CASSQGGQNQPQHF
16 TRBJ2-1 few TRBV10-2 CASRIPGQGARGEQFF
17 TRBJ1-6 . TRBV5-4 CASSPGQFSSYNSPLHF
15 TRBJ1-5 . TRBV5-6 CASSLAGGKNQPQHF
14 TRBJ2-5 . TRBV5-6 CASSSTGAKGTQYF
15 TRBJ1-1 few TRBV27 CASSFSGTAHTEAFF
17 TRBJ2-5 . TRBV12-5 CASGLVVSLGRGETQYF
16 TRBJ2-3 few TRBV5-1 CASSLPGLGSTDTQYF
14 TRBJ1-1 many TRBV29-1 CSVEGVAMNTEAFF
16 TRBJ2-7 few TRBV19 CASAMTGTQTYYEQYF